A selection of T cell receptor beta chains follows, all from one sample in a study of cytomegalovirus exposure and HLA in healthy donors. Generated by immunoSEQ multiplex PCR, the TCRdb table keeps only in-frame clones and is missing some. The sample has about 100,000 clones; around 80% are singletons. The sequenced sample consisted of PBMCs. Every receptor here comes from a female donor in good health and CMV-seropositive. CDR3s include the opening cysteine and the closing phenylalanine or tryptophan. D genes are given only for firm matches. Size values are once, few and many counts, or a class for expanded clones, and some rows have none.

TRBJ1-1 | TRBV7-9 | . | TRBD1 | TGTTCCAGCAGCCTAGGACAGGTGAACACTGAAGCTTTCTTT | CSSSLGQVNTEAFF
TRBJ2-4 | TRBV19 | few | . | TGTGCCAGTAGTATAGGGGGGCACAGAGGAGCCAAAAACATTCAGTACTTC | CASSIGGHRGAKNIQYF
TRBJ2-3 | TRBV4-3 | . | . | TGCGCCAGCAGCCAAGATGGGCTCCGCACAGATACGCAGTATTTT | CASSQDGLRTDTQYF
TRBJ2-7 | TRBV6-5 | . | TRBD2 | TGTGCCAGCAGTTACGGGACTAGCGGGCTCTCCTACGAGCAGTACTTC | CASSYGTSGLSYEQYF
TRBJ2-7 | TRBV7-9 | few | . | TGTGCCAGCAGCTTAGACGGGGACAAGCAGTACTTC | CASSLDGDKQYF
TRBJ1-2 | TRBV19 | once | . | TGTGCCAGTAGTATTTTATGGGACATCTCTGGCTACACCTTC | CASSILWDISGYTF
TRBJ2-7 | TRBV30 | . | TRBD2 | TGTGCCTGGAAGCAAAGCGGGGGCTACGAGCAGTACTTC | CAWKQSGGYEQYF
TRBJ2-7 | TRBV7-8 | few | . | TGTGCCAGCAGCTTAGAGGCCGGAGGCTCCTACGAGCAGTACTTC | CASSLEAGGSYEQYF
TRBJ2-1 | TRBV7-6 | . | TRBD2 | TGTGCCAGCAGCCGACTAGCTCCTAAAGGCTCCTACAATGAGCAGTTCTTC | CASSRLAPKGSYNEQFF
TRBJ2-3 | TRBV7-2 | . | . | TGTGCCAGCAGCCCTGGGCCAGATACGCAGTATTTT | CASSPGPDTQYF
TRBJ2-7 | TRBV5-6 | . | . | TGTGCCAGCAGCTTGGCCGGTCAGGGCTCGTACGAGCAGTACTTC | CASSLAGQGSYEQYF
TRBJ1-6 | TRBV5-1 | . | . | TGCGCCAGCAGCTTGGCGCAGGCCCAGGGAAATTCACCCCTCCACTTT | CASSLAQAQGNSPLHF
TRBJ1-2 | TRBV15 | . | . | TGTGCCACCAGCAGAGAAAGAGGTAGCTATGGCTACACCTTC | CATSRERGSYGYTF
TRBJ2-7 | TRBV5-1 | . | TRBD2 | TGCGCCAGCAGCCCGGGACTAGCGGGGATCTACGAGCAGTACTTC | CASSPGLAGIYEQYF
TRBJ2-7 | TRBV18 | . | TRBD1 | TGTGCCAGCTCACCCACAGGGGTTTTCTACGAGCAGTACTTC | CASSPTGVFYEQYF
TRBJ2-2 | TRBV5-4 | . | . | TGTGCCAGCAGCCCCAACTCCTTTGGCACCGGGGAGCTGTTTTTT | CASSPNSFGTGELFF
TRBJ2-1 | TRBV5-1 | few | TRBD1 | TGCGCCAGCAGCCAGGGACAGCTTCTCCGCGATGAGCAGTTCTTC | CASSQGQLLRDEQFF
TRBJ2-5 | TRBV12-2 | . | . | TGTGCAAGTCGCTTAGAGGCTAGTTCCCCGCCAAGGGGAGAGACCCAGTACTTC | CASRLEASSPPRGETQYF
TRBJ1-4 | TRBV2 | once | . | TGTGCCAGCAGCAGGGGAGCAACTAATGAAAAACTGTTTTTT | CASSRGATNEKLFF
TRBJ2-4 | TRBV5-1 | . | . | TGCGCCAGCAGCTTTAGCGGTTCTGGAGACAGTCAGTACTTC | CASSFSGSGDSQYF
TRBJ2-1 | TRBV6-5 | . | TRBD2 | TGTGCCAGCAGTTACCCTAGCGGGAGCAATGAGCAGTTCTTC | CASSYPSGSNEQFF
TRBJ1-2 | TRBV5-1 | . | . | TGCGCCAGCAGCCCGGAGGCACAGGGTTATGGCTACACCTTC | CASSPEAQGYGYTF
TRBJ1-2 | TRBV13 | . | TRBD1 | TGTGCCAGCAGCACTTCGGACAGGGGCCTCTATGGCTACACCTTC | CASSTSDRGLYGYTF
TRBJ2-7 | TRBV19 | . | TRBD1 | TGTGCCAGTAGTAACCAGGGGGCTGTTGGCGAGCAGTACTTC | CASSNQGAVGEQYF
TRBJ1-1 | TRBV19 | . | . | TGTGCCAGTAGTATGGGCCCGAACACTGAAGCTTTCTTT | CASSMGPNTEAFF
TRBJ2-3 | TRBV6-5 | . | TRBD2 | TGTGCCAGCAGTAAGCGGGGGGCGATACATACGCAGTATTTT | CASSKRGAIHTQYF
TRBJ2-7 | TRBV2 | . | TRBD2 | TGTGCCAGCAGTGAAGGGGCTAGCGGGACCTACGAGCAGTACTTC | CASSEGASGTYEQYF
TRBJ2-6 | TRBV9 | . | TRBD1 | TGTGCCAGCAGCGTTTCGCAGGGGGCGGCTTCTTCTGGGGCCAACGTCCTGACTTTC | CASSVSQGAASSGANVLTF
TRBJ2-3 | TRBV6-5 | few | . | TGTGCCAGCAGTTACAGTTTGGCCTTTAGCACAGATACGCAGTATTTT | CASSYSLAFSTDTQYF
TRBJ2-5 | TRBV6-5 | . | . | TGTGCCAGCAACCGAGCGGGCGGTGGGAGGACCCAGTACTTC | CASNRAGGGRTQYF
TRBJ1-1 | TRBV10-3 | . | TRBD1 | TGTGCCATCAGTGAGCTTCGAGGGCAGGGGGCGACTGAAGCTTTCTTT | CAISELRGQGATEAFF
TRBJ2-7 | TRBV27 | few | TRBD2 | TGTGCCAGCAGTTTAAGGGGTGCTAGCGGGGGCTCAACCTCCTACGAGCAGTACTTC | CASSLRGASGGSTSYEQYF
TRBJ1-2 | TRBV7-2 | . | TRBD1 | TGTGCCAGCAGCTTAGTTCCGGGACAGGGTGGGGGCTACACCTTC | CASSLVPGQGGGYTF
TRBJ2-5 | TRBV9 | . | TRBD1 | TGTGCCAGCAGCTTTAGGACAGGGGGAAAACAAGAGACCCAGTACTTC | CASSFRTGGKQETQYF
TRBJ2-7 | TRBV7-7 | . | TRBD1 | TGTGCCAGCAGCTTAAGGACAGGGGGGATCTACGAGCAGTACTTC | CASSLRTGGIYEQYF
TRBJ2-3 | TRBV5-1 | once | TRBD2 | TGCGCCAGCAGCCTAGGACTAGCGGGAGGGCCTTCGGTAGATACGCAGTATTTT | CASSLGLAGGPSVDTQYF
TRBJ2-2 | TRBV25-1 | . | . | TGTGCCAGCCAAACCCGGTACGGGGAGCTGTTTTTT | CASQTRYGELFF
TRBJ2-3 | TRBV2 | . | TRBD2 | TGTGCCAGCAGTGGCGGGGGGGCAGATACGCAGTATTTT | CASSGGGADTQYF
TRBJ2-1 | TRBV7-9 | . | . | TGTTCCAGCAGCCCTTCCGCCTACAATGAGCAGTTCTTC | CSSSPSAYNEQFF
TRBJ2-7 | TRBV27 | . | TRBD2 | TGTGCCAGCAGTTGGGCTAGCGGGTACGAGCAGTACTTC | CASSWASGYEQYF
TRBJ2-5 | TRBV6-1 | . | TRBD1 | TGTGCCAGTACAAAGCGGACAGGGGGCCGGGAGACCCAGTACTTC | CASTKRTGGRETQYF
TRBJ2-7 | TRBV21-1 | once | . | TGTGCCAGCAGCAAAAGGGGCGGCAGGTTCTACGAGCAGTACTTC | CASSKRGGRFYEQYF
TRBJ1-2 | TRBV27 | . | TRBD1 | TGTGCCAGCAGTTTATCGGGAGCCGGGACAGGGGGACGCTACACCTTC | CASSLSGAGTGGRYTF
TRBJ2-1 | TRBV2 | . | TRBD2 | TGTGCCAGCAGCGGGCAGGGACTAATCTACAATGAGCAGTTCTTC | CASSGQGLIYNEQFF
TRBJ1-1 | TRBV7-9 | . | TRBD1 | TGTGCCAGCAGCTCCAGGGGGCAGACTTACACTGAAGCTTTCTTT | CASSSRGQTYTEAFF
TRBJ2-5 | TRBV5-4 | . | TRBD2 | TGTGCCAGCAGCTTGGGACTAGCGGCCAAGCGGTTGGTGGAGACCCAGTACTTC | CASSLGLAAKRLVETQYF
TRBJ2-2 | TRBV6-1 | . | . | TGTGCCAGCAGTGAAGCGGGGGGGGCAGGGACCGGGGAGCTGTTTTTT | CASSEAGGAGTGELFF
TRBJ2-1 | TRBV27 | . | . | TGTGCCAGCAGGCCCCCTTCCAGCTCCTACAATGAGCAGTTCTTC | CASRPPSSSYNEQFF
TRBJ2-5 | TRBV5-6 | . | . | TGTGCCAGCAGCCCGAGAGGGCGCAAAACGTGGGAGCAGTACTTC | CASSPRGRKTWEQYF
TRBJ1-1 | TRBV4-3 | few | . | TGCGCCAGTAGAACGGGAGAGACACCTAAGGCCGAGCCTTTCTTT | CASRTGETPKAEPFF
TRBJ2-7 | TRBV11-2 | . | . | TGTGCCAGCAGCTTATTAGGAGCGGGCCCTTTGGACGAGCAGTACTTC | CASSLLGAGPLDEQYF
TRBJ1-2 | TRBV4-3 | . | . | TGCGCCAGCGCCGCGACGGACAGCTATGGCTACACCTTC | CASAATDSYGYTF
TRBJ1-5 | TRBV19 | . | . | TGTGCCAGTAGTATAGATCCGCGCAGGGAGGGCAATCAGCCCCAGCATTTT | CASSIDPRREGNQPQHF
TRBJ1-5 | TRBV18 | few | . | TGTGCCAGCTCACCCGAGACAGGCGCTCAGCCCCAGCATTTT | CASSPETGAQPQHF
TRBJ2-6 | TRBV5-6 | . | TRBD2 | TGTGCCAGCAGCCGACTAGCGGGAGGGCTCGGTGGGGCCAACGGCCTGACTTTC | CASSRLAGGLGGANGLTF
TRBJ1-2 | TRBV27 | . | . | TGTGCCAGCAGTCCCTTGGGGGGGATGGGTGGCTACACCTTC | CASSPLGGMGGYTF
TRBJ1-1 | TRBV5-1 | . | . | TGCGCCAGCGGAGACGGAGCGAGGGCTGAAGCTTTCTTT | CASGDGARAEAFF
TRBJ2-1 | TRBV6-4 | few | TRBD2 | TGTGCCAGCAGTGTATCCAGCGGGGGGGCGGGCAATGAGCAGTTCTTC | CASSVSSGGAGNEQFF